This T cell receptor (beta chain) was captured by sequencing in a study of cytomegalovirus exposure and HLA in healthy donors. The CDR3 sequence is 15 residues long. Germline assignment: CDR1 SEHNR and CDR2 FQNEAQ (reference sequence). Trimming removed 1 base at V and 0 bases at J, with 10 bases between. About this clone: Its antigen is unidentified.

Produced via immunoSEQ multiplex PCR; TCRdb's table is partial and in-frame only. The table lists a few hundred thousand clones, roughly 87% of them singletons. Study results and caveats: The classifier reportedly diagnosed cytomegalovirus status with high specificity and sensitivity. According to a later analysis, TCR clusters from the first cohort tended to co-occur in the 120 or so validation repertoires. The study recorded over 150 TCR beta chains that were cytomegalovirus-associated.

While the first cohort had several hundred subjects, the donors belonged to the separate validation cohort of roughly 130 subjects. The clonotype originates from a young man in good health and CMV-seropositive. The rearrangement links TRBV7-9 to TRBJ2-7; maybe TRBD2 (5 bases). Sequenced input: PBMCs. The CDR3 here is CASSLEGGNSYEQYF. DNA for the CDR3: TGTGCCAGCAGCTTAGAAGGAGGCAACTCCTACGAGCAGTACTTC.